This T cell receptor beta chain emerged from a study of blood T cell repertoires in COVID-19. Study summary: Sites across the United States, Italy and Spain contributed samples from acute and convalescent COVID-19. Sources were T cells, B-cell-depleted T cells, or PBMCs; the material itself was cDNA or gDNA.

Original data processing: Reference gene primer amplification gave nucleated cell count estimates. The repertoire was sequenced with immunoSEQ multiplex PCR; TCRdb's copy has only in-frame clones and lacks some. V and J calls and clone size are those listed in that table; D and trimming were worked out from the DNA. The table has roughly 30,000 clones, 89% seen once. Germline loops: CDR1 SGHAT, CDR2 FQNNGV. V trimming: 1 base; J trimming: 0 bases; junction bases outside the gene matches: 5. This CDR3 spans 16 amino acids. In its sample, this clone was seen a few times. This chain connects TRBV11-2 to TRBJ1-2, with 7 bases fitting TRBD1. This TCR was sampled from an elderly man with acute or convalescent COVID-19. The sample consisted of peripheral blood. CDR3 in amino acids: CASSLVSGTANYGYTF. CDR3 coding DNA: TGTGCCAGCAGCTTAGTTTCCGGGACAGCTAACTATGGCTACACCTTC.